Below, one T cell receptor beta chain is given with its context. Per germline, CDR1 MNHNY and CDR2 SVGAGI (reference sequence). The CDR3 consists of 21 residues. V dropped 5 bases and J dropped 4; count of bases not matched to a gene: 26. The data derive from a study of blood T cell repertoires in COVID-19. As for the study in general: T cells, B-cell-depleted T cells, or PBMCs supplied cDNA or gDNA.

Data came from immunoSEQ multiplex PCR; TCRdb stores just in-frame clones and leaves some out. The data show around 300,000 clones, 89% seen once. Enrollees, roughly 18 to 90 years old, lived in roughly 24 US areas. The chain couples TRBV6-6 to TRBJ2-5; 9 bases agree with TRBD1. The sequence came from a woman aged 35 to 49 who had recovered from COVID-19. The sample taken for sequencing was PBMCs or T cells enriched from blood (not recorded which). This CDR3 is CASSPILITPMTGGLVETQYF. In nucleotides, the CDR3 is TGTGCCAGCAGTCCCATTTTAATAACCCCTATGACAGGGGGTTTGGTAGAGACCCAGTACTTC.